This TCR beta chain emerged from a study of shared clonotypes between healthy human individuals. Study in general: Three plates each covered CD4 naive and memory; CD8 naive two, CD8 memory one.

Findings and limits, study-wide: Shared clonotypes across all four donors exceeded non-shared ones in generation probability.

In regard to this clone: What it binds is unknown. The same CDR3 arises from other DNA sequences in this sample as well.

An even split of each subset's genomic DNA across several immunoSEQ plates was performed. This table comes from immunoSEQ multiplex PCR, and its TCRdb copy is limited to in-frame clones, with some not included. The repertoire includes about 960,000 clones, approximately 80% of them detected once, and approximately 1.5% sits in the top ten. This CDR3 has 14 residues. Looked up from germline, CDR1 is KGHSH and CDR2 is LQKENI. V gave up 3 bases and J gave up 3 bases; unmatched junction bases: 3. The sample was memory CD4+ T cells sorted from blood. Noted subset: CD45RA-negative fraction. The TCR originated in a young man in good health. The chain links TRBV18 to TRBJ2-5, with 8 bases that match TRBD1. The CDR3 sequence: CASSPRTGKETQYF. CDR3 nucleotides: TGTGCCAGCTCACCCCGGACAGGGAAAGAGACCCAGTACTTC.